A single sample gave rise to the 12 T cell receptor beta chains below, sequenced in a study of cytomegalovirus exposure and HLA in healthy donors. PCR involved 60 Vbeta and 13 Jbeta primers. Libraries were prepared by immunoSEQ multiplex PCR; TCRdb keeps only in-frame clonotypes and omits some of them. The sample contains some 200,000 clones, around 84% of which appear only once. Sequencing was done on a sample of PBMCs. These receptors were obtained from a woman in her forties or fifties in good health and CMV-seropositive.

This chain uses TRBV6-5 with TRBJ1-2; TRBD1 matches 8 bases. The ends lost 6 bases at V and 4 bases at J; junction bases unmatched: 7. Germline V gene sequence: CDR1 MNHEY, CDR2 SVGAGI. This CDR3 contains 14 residues. The chain's CDR3 is CASRPGQATYGYTF. For the CDR3, the DNA is TGTGCCAGCAGACCGGGACAGGCGACCTATGGCTACACCTTC.

The CDR3 reads CASSSAGGLDTQYF. CDR3 in DNA: TGCGCCAGCAGCTCAGCGGGGGGGCTAGATACGCAGTATTTT. The V gene is TRBV4-1, the J gene TRBJ2-3; TRBD2 matches at 10 bases. CDR1 is MGHRA, CDR2 YSYEKL, per germline. Trimming cost V 5 bases and J 5 bases; bases outside gene matches: 4. The CDR3 is 14 residues long.

V gene TRBV28 combines with J gene TRBJ2-7, with 8 bases lining up with TRBD1. Germline values: CDR1 MDHEN, CDR2 SYDVKM. The CDR3 is 14 amino acids. V was pared by 5 bases and J by 4 bases, with 7 bases of the junction left unmatched. This CDR3 reads CASSPTGGKYEQYF. Written as DNA, the CDR3 is TGTGCCAGCAGTCCAACAGGGGGGAAGTACGAGCAGTACTTC.

The V gene is TRBV27, the J gene TRBJ2-5; possible D gene TRBD2, 6 bases. Germline CDR1 is MNHEY and CDR2 is SMNVEV (reference sequence). Trimming cost V 5 bases and J 0 bases, with 7 bases left between them. CDR3 size: 13 residues. The CDR3 DNA reads TGTGCCAGCAGTGGAGGGAACCAAGAGACCCAGTACTTC. It translates to CASSGGNQETQYF.

This chain joins TRBV2 and TRBJ1-1, with TRBD1 identical over 7 bases. J was trimmed by 6 bases and V by 7 bases; bases with no gene match: 20. The CDR3 has 17 amino acids. In germline, CDR1 is SNHLY, CDR2 FYNNEI. The CDR3 spells CASTGPSIRGRSAEAFF. The DNA for the CDR3 is TGTGCCAGCACGGGGCCATCCATAAGGGGGCGCAGCGCTGAAGCTTTCTTT.

The chain is built from TRBV9 and TRBJ2-5; possible D gene TRBD2, 6 bases. The CDR3 extends over 13 amino acids. Per germline, CDR1 SGDLS and CDR2 YYNGEE. Trimming removed 4 bases from V and 6 bases from J, with 13 bases in between. CDR3 loop: CASSPGRMKTQYF. The CDR3 coding sequence is TGTGCCAGCAGCCCCGGGAGAATGAAGACCCAGTACTTC.

The rearrangement links TRBV11-2 to TRBJ2-7; TRBD2 matches at 15 bases. The length of the CDR3 is 17 residues. The V segment lost 4 bases and the J segment 2 bases; nucleotides outside the gene matches: 6. Germline V gene sequence: CDR1 SGHAT, CDR2 FQNNGV. DNA for the CDR3: TGTGCCAGCAGCTCTCGGACTAGCGGGGGGGGGCCCTACGAGCAGTACTTC. It yields the protein CASSSRTSGGGPYEQYF.

This rearrangement joins TRBV5-4 to TRBJ1-3; 7 nucleotides match TRBD1. V lost 0 bases to trimming and J lost 2 bases; unmatched junction nucleotides: 8. There are 17 residues in the CDR3. The V gene's germline CDR1 is SGHNT and CDR2 YYREEE (reference sequence). The CDR3: CASSLGGKGGPGNTIYF. The CDR3 DNA reads TGTGCCAGCAGCTTGGGGGGAAAAGGGGGCCCTGGAAACACCATATATTTT.

The chain is built from TRBV5-4 and TRBJ2-5; 9 bases align to TRBD1. V lost 3 bases to trimming and J lost 3 bases; unmatched junction nucleotides: 3. The germline gives CDR1 SGHNT, CDR2 YYREEE (reference sequence). The CDR3 sequence is 14 residues long. DNA for the CDR3: TGTGCCAGCAGCTGGAGGGACAGGGAAGAGACCCAGTACTTC. Amino acids: CASSWRDREETQYF.

This rearrangement joins TRBV5-1 to TRBJ2-1; 7 bases fit TRBD2. After removal of 3 bases from V and 0 bases from J, the junction contained 6 bases not matched to a gene. The CDR3 has 16 residues. Germline V lookup: CDR1 SGHRS, CDR2 YFSETQ. The CDR3 DNA follows: TGCGCCAGCAGCTCCCCCGGCGGGAGCTCCTACAATGAGCAGTTCTTC. Protein: CASSSPGGSSYNEQFF.

In its sample, this clone was seen once. The chain uses TRBV18 and TRBJ2-2; the match to TRBD2 covers 13 bases. Germline CDR1 reads KGHSH; CDR2 reads LQKENI. The junction had 4 bases not matched to a gene; V was cut back by 4 bases and J by 5 bases. The CDR3 covers 16 residues. The CDR3 reads CASSRTGLAGTGELFF. The DNA for the CDR3 is TGTGCCAGCTCACGGACGGGACTAGCGGGGACCGGGGAGCTGTTTTTT.

The sample holds a few counts of this clone. This chain uses TRBV6-5 with TRBJ1-1; the D gene is possibly TRBD1 (5 bases). Germline CDR1 and CDR2: MNHEY and SVGAGI. The V end lost 2 bases, the J end lost 5 bases, and 9 bases lay between the germline ends. The CDR3 loop spans 13 amino acids. This CDR3 reads CASSYRGGTEAFF. The CDR3 nucleotides read TGTGCCAGCAGTTACAGGGGAGGGACTGAAGCTTTCTTT.